This T cell receptor beta chain was obtained from a study of T cells in Graves' hyperthyroidism and ophthalmopathy. At the level of the study: Peripheral blood specimens were obtained at initial diagnosis, prior to any treatment.

The CDR3 is made up of 14 amino acids. V was pared by 8 bases and J by 5 bases, with 9 bases of the junction left unmatched. TCR beta CDR3 region amplification was performed from RNA transcripts. Carried out on the TCR CDR3, a first-round RT-PCR used the HTBI primer set. Using its own MiXCR run on the multiplex PCR reads, TCRdb lists one record per CDR3 protein. This table holds 250,000 to 400,000 distinct CDR3 sequences, around 13% found once. This clonotype has just a few counts. The origin of this receptor is a woman in her thirties or forties with Graves' ophthalmopathy. The sequenced sample was blood. This chain links TRBV12-3 or TRBV12-4 with TRBJ2-5, with 9 bases fitting TRBD1. Written as DNA, the CDR3 is TGTGCCAGCCGACCGACAGGGGGAATGGAGACCCAGTACTTC. This codes for CASRPTGGMETQYF.